Below, 28 T cell receptor beta chains from the same sample are listed, as sequenced in a study of shared clonotypes between healthy human individuals. Only in-frame clones appear in the TCRdb table, and some are missing; sequencing was by immunoSEQ multiplex PCR. The data hold millions of clones, with roughly 95% observed a single time. Naive CD8 cells lacked CD45RO, underwent positive selection for CCR7 and left out terminally differentiated effector memory CD45RA+ cells. The specimen was naive CD8+ T cells sorted from blood. The receptor set was obtained from a young man in good health.

Written as DNA, the CDR3 is TGCAGCGGGGACTATGGCTACACCTTC. Translated: CSGDYGYTF. The chain links TRBV29-1 to TRBJ1-2; no definite D call. CDR1 is SQVTM, CDR2 ANQGSEA, per germline. Trimming took off 7 bases at V and 3 bases at J, with 3 bases between the two ends. The CDR3 is 9 residues long.

This rearrangement joins TRBV27 to TRBJ1-1; 10 nucleotides align to TRBD1. The germline gives CDR1 MNHEY, CDR2 SMNVEV (reference sequence). The CDR3 has 15 residues. V trimming: 0 bases; J trimming: 5 bases; junction bases outside the gene matches: 3. CDR3 loop: CASSLSTGGWTEAFF. For the CDR3, the DNA is TGTGCCAGCAGTTTATCGACAGGGGGCTGGACTGAAGCTTTCTTT.

The rearrangement joins TRBV11-2 to TRBJ2-1; D is possibly TRBD1 or TRBD2 (6 bases each). V was cut by 4 bases and J by 7 bases, with 14 bases left in between. Germline loops: CDR1 SGHAT, CDR2 FQNNGV. The CDR3 is 14 residues long. The CDR3 spells CASSWGASLNEQFF. CDR3 in DNA: TGTGCCAGCAGCTGGGGGGCTAGTCTTAATGAGCAGTTCTTC.

V gene TRBV4-1 combines with J gene TRBJ2-7; a weak D match, TRBD1 (6 bases). Germline CDR1 reads MGHRA; CDR2 reads YSYEKL. CDR3 length: 14 amino acids. Trimming stripped 2 bases from V and 5 bases from J, with 13 bases between. The DNA for the CDR3 is TGCGCCAGCAGCCAACCGGGACATAACGACGAGCAGTACTTC. This translates into CASSQPGHNDEQYF.

The V and J genes are TRBV5-1 and TRBJ2-2, with D unresolved. CDR1 and CDR2 (germline): SGHRS, YFSETQ. Trimming stripped 4 bases from V and 0 bases from J, with 7 bases between. The CDR3 has 14 residues. The CDR3 sequence: CASSQISNTGELFF. CDR3 nucleotides: TGCGCCAGCAGCCAAATTTCGAACACCGGGGAGCTGTTTTTT.

The chain joins TRBV9 to TRBJ1-2; no firm D call. The CDR3 spans 15 residues. Germline V CDR1 and CDR2: SGDLS, YYNGEE. V gave up 0 bases and J gave up 4 bases, with 13 bases separating them. This CDR3 reads CASSVGQVPGYGYTF. The CDR3 nucleotides read TGTGCCAGCAGCGTAGGGCAAGTACCGGGCTATGGCTACACCTTC.

The V and J genes are TRBV6-5 and TRBJ1-3; 9 bases map to TRBD1. Germline-derived CDR1 and CDR2 are MNHEY and SVGAGI. V was clipped by 5 bases and J by 3 bases; unmatched bases: 5. This CDR3 contains 15 residues. The DNA of the CDR3 is TGTGCCAGCAGTCCGGACAGGGGCTTTGGAAACACCATATATTTT. Its protein is CASSPDRGFGNTIYF.

V gene TRBV4-1 combines with J gene TRBJ2-7; 10 nucleotides align to TRBD2. The CDR3 totals 16 residues. The germline V gene encodes CDR1 MGHRA and CDR2 YSYEKL. V gave up 0 bases and J gave up 3 bases; unmatched junction bases: 5. CDR3 bases: TGCGCCAGCAGCCAAGACCGGACTAGCGGTAACTACGAGCAGTACTTC. Protein product: CASSQDRTSGNYEQYF.

Regarding this clone: This CDR3 is also generated by other DNA sequences in the sample. The genes are TRBV6-5 and TRBJ2-2; D is unclear. Germline CDR1 is MNHEY and CDR2 is SVGAGI. With 2 bases removed from V and 1 base from J, the gap between germline ends came to 5 bases. The CDR3 consists of 14 residues. The DNA of the CDR3 is TGTGCCAGCAGTTACGTCCAGAACACCGGGGAGCTGTTTTTT. As protein: CASSYVQNTGELFF.

The V and J genes are TRBV6-5 and TRBJ2-7; 7 positions match TRBD2. This CDR3 spans 15 amino acids. Per germline, CDR1 MNHEY and CDR2 SVGAGI. Trimming took 4 bases from V and 1 from J; bases not matched to a gene: 7. The CDR3 sequence is CASSFWGRASYEQYF. For the CDR3, the DNA is TGTGCCAGCAGTTTTTGGGGGAGGGCATCCTACGAGCAGTACTTC.

The genes are TRBV5-8 and TRBJ1-5; D is uncertain. V was shortened by 3 bases and J by 6 bases, with 19 bases between the two germline ends. Germline lookup yields CDR1 SGHTS and CDR2 YDEGEE. The length of the CDR3 is 16 residues. As DNA, the CDR3 is TGTGCCAGCAGCTCAGCGGAGACGGCGAATATTCAGCCCCAGCATTTT. This gives the protein CASSSAETANIQPQHF.

V gene TRBV6-1 combines with J gene TRBJ1-2, with a possible D match to TRBD1 (5 bases). This CDR3 contains 14 residues. CDR1 and CDR2 from the germline V gene are MNHNS and SASEGT. The V end lost 1 base, the J end lost 8 bases, and 14 bases lay between the germline ends. DNA for the CDR3: TGTGCCAGCAGTGAAGTCGAAGGGGCGCGAGGCTACACCTTC. This translates into CASSEVEGARGYTF.

The CDR3 coding sequence is TGTGCCAGCAGTGACCTGGACAGTGATGAAAAACTGTTTTTT. Its protein product is CASSDLDSDEKLFF. This chain uses TRBV6-1 with TRBJ1-4, with D possibly TRBD1 on 6 matching bases. The CDR3 contains 14 residues. Germline values: CDR1 MNHNS, CDR2 SASEGT. V lost 3 bases to trimming and J lost 6 bases, with 11 bases between them.

The chain uses TRBV27 and TRBJ2-3; D is ambiguous. Germline V gene lookup returns CDR1 MNHEY and CDR2 SMNVEV (reference sequence). The CDR3 length is 15 residues. Deletions cut 2 bases from V and 2 bases from J, with 11 bases between. CDR3 coding DNA: TGTGCCAGCAGTTTACGAGAAAGTTTCACAGATACGCAGTATTTT. Its translation is CASSLRESFTDTQYF.

The V and J genes are TRBV28 and TRBJ2-1; the match to TRBD2 covers 8 bases. The CDR3 runs to 19 residues. CDR1 MDHEN and CDR2 SYDVKM come from the germline V gene. V was pared by 3 bases and J by 1 base, with 14 bases of the junction left unmatched. The CDR3 here is CASSLTQLGTSWSYNEQFF. The CDR3, as DNA: TGTGCCAGCAGTTTGACGCAGTTAGGGACTAGTTGGTCCTACAATGAGCAGTTCTTC.

This chain connects TRBV5-5 to TRBJ1-6, with D tentatively TRBD1 (6 bases). The CDR3 runs 14 residues. V lost 4 bases and J 8 bases, leaving 13 bases between the germline ends. Germline CDR1 SGHKS, CDR2 YYEKEE (reference sequence). CDR3 nucleotide sequence: TGTGCCAGCAGCCCTGACAGGCCAGATTCACCCCTCCACTTT. This encodes CASSPDRPDSPLHF.

The rearrangement joins TRBV28 to TRBJ2-3, with 9 bases that match TRBD1. V trimming: 5 bases; J trimming: 2 bases; junction bases outside the gene matches: 5. The CDR3 is made up of 15 amino acids. From germline, CDR1 is MDHEN and CDR2 SYDVKM. CDR3 DNA: TGTGCCAGCAGTCTGGACAGGGGTAACACAGATACGCAGTATTTT. Amino acid sequence: CASSLDRGNTDTQYF.

In regard to this clone: This sample includes further DNA sequences coding for the same CDR3. J is TRBJ2-5 and V is TRBV10-3, with TRBD2 matching 10 bases. The junction had 5 bases not matched to a gene; V was cut back by 2 bases and J by 2 bases. The CDR3 contains 16 residues. Per germline, CDR1 ENHRY and CDR2 SYGVKD. The CDR3 sequence is CAISEVAGGYQETQYF. The CDR3 DNA reads TGTGCCATCAGTGAGGTAGCGGGGGGATATCAAGAGACCCAGTACTTC.

The CDR3 bases are TGTGCCAGCAGCCCGACTAGCGGTCACAATGAGCAGTTCTTC. Its translation: CASSPTSGHNEQFF. The rearrangement links TRBV6-5 to TRBJ2-1, with 9 bases fitting TRBD2. V shed 6 bases, J shed 5 bases, and the junction held 5 bases outside the gene matches. Germline CDR1 and CDR2: MNHEY and SVGAGI. The CDR3 length is 14 residues.

The V gene is TRBV29-1, the J gene TRBJ2-7; D possibly corresponds to TRBD1 (6 bases). V lost 6 bases and J 1 base, leaving 16 bases between the germline ends. CDR1 SQVTM and CDR2 ANQGSEA come from the germline V gene. This CDR3 contains 14 residues. CDR3 nucleotides: TGCAGCGTAGCCGTATACAGGGAGTCCTACGAGCAGTACTTC. This translates into CSVAVYRESYEQYF.

The chain couples TRBV5-4 to TRBJ1-2, with 10 bases lining up with TRBD1. V gave up 1 base and J gave up 4 bases; unmatched junction bases: 4. The CDR3 consists of 15 residues. The V gene's germline CDR1 is SGHNT and CDR2 YYREEE (reference sequence). CDR3 protein: CASSLLGQGVYGYTF. As DNA, the CDR3 is TGTGCCAGCAGCTTGCTCGGACAGGGGGTCTATGGCTACACCTTC.

The V and J genes are TRBV6-5 and TRBJ1-1; a weak D match, TRBD1 (5 bases). CDR1 is MNHEY and CDR2 is SVGAGI in the germline V gene. The CDR3 spans 14 residues. V lost 0 bases and J lost 4, with 9 bases in between. The chain's CDR3 is CASSYSRGFTEAFF. The DNA of the CDR3 is TGTGCCAGCAGTTACTCCCGGGGGTTCACTGAAGCTTTCTTT.

The chain uses TRBV5-1 and TRBJ1-2; perhaps TRBD1 as D (5 bases). The V end was cut by 1 base, the J end by 4 bases, with 17 bases between. Germline CDR1 and CDR2: SGHRS and YFSETQ. The CDR3 sequence is 16 residues long. The CDR3 nucleotides read TGCGCCAGCAGCTTGAAGGACTTCGGGGCGCCCTATGGCTACACCTTC. Residues: CASSLKDFGAPYGYTF.

Concerning this clone: Other DNA sequences of this sample code for an identical CDR3. This chain uses TRBV30 with TRBJ2-6, with unresolved D. Germline CDR1 reads GTSNPN; CDR2 reads SVGIG (reference sequence). Trimming removed 2 bases from V and 0 bases from J, with 5 bases in between. This CDR3 spans 14 amino acids. This CDR3 is CAWSMGSGANVLTF. The CDR3 region has the DNA TGTGCCTGGAGTATGGGCTCTGGGGCCAACGTCCTGACTTTC.

The chain recombines TRBV6-1 with TRBJ2-7; maybe TRBD1 (6 bases). V was shortened by 3 bases and J by 0 bases, with 12 bases between the two germline ends. This CDR3 region has 15 residues. Germline V CDR1 and CDR2: MNHNS, SASEGT. The CDR3 reads CASSDPPGASYEQYF. In DNA form, the CDR3 reads TGTGCCAGCAGTGATCCCCCAGGGGCCTCCTACGAGCAGTACTTC.

The genes are TRBV27 and TRBJ1-2; 8 nucleotides line up with TRBD1. CDR1 is MNHEY, CDR2 SMNVEV, per germline (reference sequence). The length of the CDR3 is 15 residues. The junction had 12 bases not matched to a gene; V was cut back by 7 bases and J by 5 bases. CDR3 residues: CASTSLTGEGYGYTF. CDR3 DNA sequence: TGTGCCAGCACATCATTGACAGGGGAGGGGTATGGCTACACCTTC.

The V call is TRBV2, the J call TRBJ2-6, with D perhaps TRBD1 or TRBD2 (5 bases each). CDR1 and CDR2 (germline): SNHLY, FYNNEI. The CDR3 length is 17 residues. V lost 8 bases and J lost 4, with 21 bases in between. The chain's CDR3 is CASVRGAPSAGANVLTF. CDR3 nucleotide sequence: TGTGCCAGCGTGCGAGGGGCCCCCTCGGCCGGGGCCAACGTCCTGACTTTC.

This chain connects TRBV10-3 to TRBJ1-2; D remains unclear. The V gene lost 4 bases and the J gene lost 7 bases, with 7 bases spanning the gap. This CDR3 spans 11 amino acids. Germline-derived CDR1 and CDR2 are ENHRY and SYGVKD. Here the CDR3 reads CAISGVLGYTF. CDR3 nucleotides: TGTGCCATCAGTGGAGTTCTTGGCTACACCTTC.